The 23 T cell receptor beta chains presented below share a single source sample, sequenced in a study of cytomegalovirus exposure and HLA in healthy donors. Profiled with immunoSEQ multiplex PCR; TCRdb holds only in-frame clones, not every one. The sample carries some 170,000 clones, approximately 81% recorded once. The source material was PBMCs. These receptors came from a young man in good health and CMV-seropositive.

The chain links TRBV5-4 to TRBJ2-2, with D perhaps TRBD2 (5 bases). The germline CDR1 and CDR2 sequences are SGHNT and YYREEE (reference sequence). Trimming stripped 3 bases from V and 3 bases from J, with 12 bases between. This CDR3 spans 15 amino acids. DNA for the CDR3: TGTGCCAGCAGCTACGGAGGATCTTACACCGGGGAGCTGTTTTTT. This sequence encodes CASSYGGSYTGELFF. Looking up the rest from reference TRBV5-4 and TRBJ2-2 gives the full variable domain: ETGVTQSPTHLIKTRGQQVTLRCSSQSGHNTVSWYQQALGQGPQFIFQYYREEENGRGNFPPRFSGLQFPNYSSELNVNALELDDSALYLCASSYGGSYTGELFFGEGSRLTVL.

This clone was recorded once. This chain connects TRBV30 to TRBJ2-7, with D possibly being TRBD1 (5 bases). Looked up from germline, CDR1 is GTSNPN and CDR2 is SVGIG (reference sequence). V was trimmed by 8 bases and J by 4 bases, leaving 18 bases between them. The CDR3 runs 13 residues. CDR3 nucleotides: TGTGCCGGTAACCAGGGTCCCGGTTACGAGCAGTACTTC. It codes for CAGNQGPGYEQYF.

This rearrangement joins TRBV28 to TRBJ1-5, with TRBD1 matching 11 bases. With 5 bases clipped from V and 7 bases from J, the junction kept 7 bases outside the gene matches. This CDR3 has 15 amino acids. Germline CDR1 MDHEN, CDR2 SYDVKM. The CDR3 region is CASSHRDRGIQPQHF. In nucleotides, the CDR3 is TGTGCCAGCAGTCACCGGGACAGGGGGATACAGCCCCAGCATTTT.

V and J are TRBV9 and TRBJ2-5; 10 bases are a match to TRBD2. CDR1 and CDR2 (germline): SGDLS, YYNGEE. The CDR3 totals 15 residues. V trimming: 2 bases; J trimming: 5 bases; junction bases outside the gene matches: 6. The CDR3 sequence: CASSVSSGGAETQYF. The CDR3 nucleotides are TGTGCCAGCAGCGTTTCGAGCGGGGGGGCGGAGACCCAGTACTTC. The full variable domain, rest sourced from reference TRBV9 and TRBJ2-5, is DSGVTQTPKHLITATGQRVTLRCSPRSGDLSVYWYQQSLDQGLQFLIQYYNGEERAKGNILERFSAQQFPDLHSELNLSSLELGDSALYFCASSVSSGGAETQYFGPGTRLLVL.

This clone was seen a single time. J is TRBJ2-7 and V is TRBV7-2; 15 nucleotides line up with TRBD2. V lost 2 bases to trimming and J lost 6 bases; unmatched junction nucleotides: 5. Germline V gene lookup returns CDR1 SGHTA and CDR2 FQGNSA. CDR3 size: 16 residues. The CDR3 DNA is TGTGCCAGCAGCTTACGGACTAGCGGGGGGGCCTCCGAGCAGTACTTC. It yields the protein CASSLRTSGGASEQYF.

The V call is TRBV9, the J call TRBJ2-5, with 10 bases identical to TRBD2. The J call may be wrong; the DNA end is better matched by TRBJ2-7. The germline V gene encodes CDR1 SGDLS and CDR2 YYNGEE. The CDR3 contains 15 residues. CDR3 in DNA: TGTGCCAGCAGCGTAGGTGTAGCGGGAGGAAGCGAGCAGTACTTC. Translation: CASSVGVAGGSEQYF.

In its sample, this clone was seen once. As DNA, the CDR3 is TGTGCCAGCAGCTTAGGGAGGCCTTTTTATGGTGAGCAGTTCTTC. This codes for CASSLGRPFYGEQFF. The chain recombines TRBV7-8 with TRBJ2-1, with D possibly matching TRBD2 (5 bases). Trimming shortened V by 1 base and J by 9 bases, and 16 bases separated the two germline ends. The CDR3 is 15 residues long. Germline V gene data show CDR1 as SGHVS and CDR2 as FQNEAQ.

This clone was observed a handful of times. This chain connects TRBV19 to TRBJ1-1; 9 bases agree with TRBD1. The junction had 9 bases not matched to a gene; V was cut back by 3 bases and J by 4 bases. CDR1 is LNHDA, CDR2 SQIVND, per germline (reference sequence). This CDR3 has 16 amino acids. The CDR3 here is CASSIQGQGVGTEAFF. In DNA form, the CDR3 reads TGTGCCAGTAGTATCCAGGGACAGGGAGTAGGCACTGAAGCTTTCTTT. Looking up the rest from reference TRBV19 and TRBJ1-1 gives the full variable domain: DGGITQSPKYLFRKEGQNVTLSCEQNLNHDAMYWYRQDPGQGLRLIYYSQIVNDFQKGDIAEGYSVSREKKESFPLTVTSAQKNPTAFYLCASSIQGQGVGTEAFFGQGTRLTVV.

The CDR3 loop is CAWSWLEWEAFF. CDR3 coding DNA: TGTGCCTGGAGTTGGCTTGAATGGGAAGCTTTCTTT. The chain couples TRBV30 to TRBJ1-1, with D unclear. From germline, CDR1 is GTSNPN and CDR2 SVGIG (reference sequence). Trimming took off 2 bases at V and 8 bases at J, with 12 bases between the two ends. CDR3 size: 12 residues.

V gene TRBV11-1 combines with J gene TRBJ2-7; 9 nucleotides line up with TRBD1. The CDR3 spans 14 residues. Per germline, CDR1 SGHAT and CDR2 FQDESV (reference sequence). V trimming: 5 bases; J trimming: 7 bases; junction bases outside the gene matches: 9. The CDR3 region has the DNA TGTGCCAGCAGCCCGGGACAGGGACCTCAAGAGCAGTACTTC. Its protein product is CASSPGQGPQEQYF. Together with reference TRBV11-1 and TRBJ2-7, the CDR3 gives the full variable domain: EAEVAQSPRYKITEKSQAVAFWCDPISGHATLYWYRQILGQGPELLVQFQDESVVDDSQLPKDRFSAERLKGVDSTLKIQPAELGDSAMYLCASSPGQGPQEQYFGPGTRLTVT.

The rearrangement links TRBV7-9 to TRBJ2-2; D is undetermined. This CDR3 comprises 13 residues. Between the trimmed V and J ends, which lost 3 bases and 6 bases, there was a span of 8 bases. Germline values: CDR1 SEHNR, CDR2 FQNEAQ (reference sequence). CDR3 nucleotides: TGTGCCAGCAGCTTGAGTTTCCCCGGGGAGCTGTTTTTT. This gives the protein CASSLSFPGELFF.

The table lists this clone with a few counts. The rearrangement joins TRBV13 to TRBJ1-2, with a possible D match to TRBD1 (6 bases). The CDR3 totals 13 residues. Germline V lookup: CDR1 PRHDT, CDR2 FYEKMQ (reference sequence). V lost 5 bases and J lost 5, with 12 bases in between. CDR3 loop: CASSTRTAYGYTF. The DNA of the CDR3 is TGTGCCAGCAGCACCCGGACAGCTTATGGCTACACCTTC.

The rearrangement joins TRBV7-2 to TRBJ2-2; a weak D match, TRBD1 (5 bases). The CDR3 extends over 15 amino acids. Germline V CDR1 and CDR2: SGHTA, FQGNSA. V shed 3 bases and J shed 2 bases, with 10 bases lying between them. The CDR3 nucleotides are TGTGCCAGCAGCTTCGAGACAGCCAACACCGGGGAGCTGTTTTTT. Translation: CASSFETANTGELFF.

The V and J genes are TRBV7-9 and TRBJ2-5, with 7 nucleotides matching TRBD2. The CDR3 contains 14 residues. The trim removed 5 bases at V and 7 bases at J, leaving 10 bases unmatched. Germline values: CDR1 SEHNR, CDR2 FQNEAQ (reference sequence). This chain's CDR3 is CASSRRGTGGTQYF. The DNA for the CDR3 is TGTGCCAGCAGCCGGCGTGGGACGGGAGGGACCCAGTACTTC.

The chain uses TRBV4-2 and TRBJ2-3; tentatively, D is TRBD2 (5 bases). Germline V gene data show CDR1 as LGHNA and CDR2 as YNFKEQ. The length of the CDR3 is 16 residues. V lost 4 bases and J 0 bases, leaving 14 bases between the germline ends. CDR3 sequence (DNA): TGTGCCAGCAGCCCGGACCGGGGATCGAGCACAGATACGCAGTATTTT. Translated: CASSPDRGSSTDTQYF.

The chain is built from TRBV23-1 and TRBJ1-5, with D tentatively TRBD1 (5 bases). TRBV23-1 is classed as an ORF, of uncertain function. This CDR3 has 15 residues. The V end was cut by 3 bases, the J end by 1 base, with 10 bases between. CDR3 DNA: TGCGCCAGCAGTCATCCGACAGAGAGCAATCAGCCCCAGCATTTT. Translated: CASSHPTESNQPQHF.

CDR3 residues: CASSPLLQDQPQHF. The CDR3 DNA follows: TGTGCCAGCAGCCCACTCCTCCAGGATCAGCCCCAGCATTTT. The gene calls are TRBV28 and TRBJ1-5; D remains ambiguous. CDR1 and CDR2 (germline): MDHEN, SYDVKM. This CDR3 is 14 amino acids long. With 6 bases removed from V and 5 bases from J, the gap between germline ends came to 14 bases.

This clone was found once. J is TRBJ2-2 and V is TRBV18; D perhaps matches TRBD1 (7 bases). CDR3 length: 15 residues. CDR1 and CDR2 from the germline V gene are KGHSH and LQKENI. Trimming took 6 bases from V and 5 from J, leaving 16 bases between them. CDR3 loop: CASSTDRAGTGELFF. The CDR3 DNA sequence: TGTGCCAGCTCCACCGACAGGGCGGGAACCGGGGAGCTGTTTTTT.

This chain uses TRBV6-1 with TRBJ2-3; D perhaps matches TRBD1 (6 bases). Germline V CDR1 and CDR2: MNHNS, SASEGT. The ends were cut back, 4 bases at V and 0 bases at J, with 11 bases in the middle. The CDR3 length is 15 residues. This chain's CDR3 is CASSVYRASTDTQYF. DNA for the CDR3: TGTGCCAGCAGTGTGTACAGGGCTAGCACAGATACGCAGTATTTT.

This clone was recorded once. The chain recombines TRBV13 with TRBJ1-4, with 8 bases that match TRBD1. Germline V lookup: CDR1 PRHDT, CDR2 FYEKMQ (reference sequence). This CDR3 region has 14 residues. Trimming removed 3 bases from V and 8 bases from J; junction bases left unmatched: 5. The CDR3 region has the DNA TGTGCCAGCAGCTTGACAGGGGAAAGGGAAAAACTGTTTTTT. Translating it yields CASSLTGEREKLFF. The full variable domain, rest sourced from reference TRBV13 and TRBJ1-4, is AAGVIQSPRHLIKEKRETATLKCYPIPRHDTVYWYQQGPGQDPQFLISFYEKMQSDKGSIPDRFSAQQFSDYHSELNMSSLELGDSALYFCASSLTGEREKLFFGSGTQLSVL.

V gene TRBV2 combines with J gene TRBJ1-1, with a tentative D call TRBD1 (5 bases). This CDR3 spans 15 amino acids. The germline gives CDR1 SNHLY, CDR2 FYNNEI. V dropped 2 bases and J dropped 3 bases, with 13 bases sitting between them. CDR3 sequence: CASSERFRVDTEAFF. The CDR3 bases are TGTGCCAGCAGTGAACGATTCAGGGTTGACACTGAAGCTTTCTTT.

The rearrangement uses TRBV11-2 and TRBJ2-7; 8 nucleotides match TRBD1. Germline lookup yields CDR1 SGHAT and CDR2 FQNNGV. This CDR3 spans 16 amino acids. The J segment lost 3 bases and the V segment lost 5 bases, leaving 12 bases of the junction unmatched. Here the CDR3 reads CASSPTTGTGFYEQYF. CDR3 nucleotide sequence: TGTGCCAGCAGCCCAACCACCGGGACAGGATTCTACGAGCAGTACTTC.

This chain uses TRBV7-2 with TRBJ1-5; weak D call: TRBD1 (5 bases). This CDR3 region has 15 residues. CDR1 and CDR2 (germline): SGHTA, FQGNSA. Trimming cost V 1 base and J 5 bases, with 12 bases left between them. The DNA of the CDR3 is TGTGCCAGCAGCTTAGGGGGCAGCTATGATCAGCCCCAGCATTTT. Its translation: CASSLGGSYDQPQHF.